The source of this T cell receptor (beta chain) is a study of human T cells and chemical hapten exposure. Study information: The study sensitized with 2% DPC on an approximately 2 cm by approximately 2 cm patch of upper inner arm skin. Reading of the patch tests, which applied 0.01% DPC to the upper back, occurred at 6 days.

This clonotype has ten or more counts. The CDR3 runs 14 residues. Trimming removed 4 bases from V and 7 bases from J; junction bases left unmatched: 10. Germline loops: CDR1 MNHEY, CDR2 SVGEGT. The library attached unique molecular identifiers to individual cDNA molecules. In the study's own analysis: TCR counts had a median of about 92,000 per sample and spanned roughly 20,000 to 750,000. TCRdb independently ran MiXCR on the RACE reads; one entry per CDR3 protein. The V and J calls come from TCRdb's annotation, not from the publication. There are some 36,000 distinct CDR3 sequences in the sample; around a tenth occur only once, and 26% lies in the top ten. Time point of the sample: patch test 3, about 24 weeks after DPC sensitization. Documented treatment: therapeutic diphenylcyclopropenone sensitization with weekly scalp DPC. Total RNA was extracted from unfractionated whole blood.

This sample comprised whole blood, obtained in connection with sensitization to the hapten diphenylcyclopropenone (DPC). The chain links TRBV6-2 or TRBV6-3 to TRBJ2-7; 7 bases map to TRBD1. This clonotype originated in a man aged 45-60 years with alopecia areata. Some clones in this sample may be carry-over from other donors' samples. DNA for the CDR3: TGTGCCAGCAGTTTACAGGGGCTGTTGTTTGAGCAGTACTTC. Encoded protein: CASSLQGLLFEQYF.